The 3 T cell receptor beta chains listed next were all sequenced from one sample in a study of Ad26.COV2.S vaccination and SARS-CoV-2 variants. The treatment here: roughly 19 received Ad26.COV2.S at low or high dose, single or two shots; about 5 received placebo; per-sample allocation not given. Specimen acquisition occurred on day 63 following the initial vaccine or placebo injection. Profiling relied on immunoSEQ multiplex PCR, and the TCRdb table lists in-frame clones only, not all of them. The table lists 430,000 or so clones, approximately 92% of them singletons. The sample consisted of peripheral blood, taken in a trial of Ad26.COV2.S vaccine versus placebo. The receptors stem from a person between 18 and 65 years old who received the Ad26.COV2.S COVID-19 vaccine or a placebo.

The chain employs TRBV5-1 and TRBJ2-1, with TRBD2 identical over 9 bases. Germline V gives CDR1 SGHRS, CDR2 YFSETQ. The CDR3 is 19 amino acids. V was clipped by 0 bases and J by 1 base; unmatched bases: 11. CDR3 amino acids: CASSLGLADWDASYNEQFF. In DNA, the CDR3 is TGCGCCAGCAGCTTGGGACTAGCGGACTGGGACGCATCCTACAATGAGCAGTTCTTC.

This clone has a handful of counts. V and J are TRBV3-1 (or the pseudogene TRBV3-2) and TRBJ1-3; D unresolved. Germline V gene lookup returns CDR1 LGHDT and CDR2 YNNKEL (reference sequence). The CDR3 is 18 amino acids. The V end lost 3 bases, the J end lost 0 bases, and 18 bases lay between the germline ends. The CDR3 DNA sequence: TGTGCCAGCAGCCATTGGGCATTGGTCTCCCTCTCTGGAAACACCATATATTTT. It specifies CASSHWALVSLSGNTIYF.

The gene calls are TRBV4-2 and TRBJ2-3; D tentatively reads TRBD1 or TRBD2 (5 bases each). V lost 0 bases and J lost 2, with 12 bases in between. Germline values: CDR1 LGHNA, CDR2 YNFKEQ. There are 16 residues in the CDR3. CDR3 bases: TGTGCCAGCAGCCAAGATGGTGAGGGGTACACAGATACGCAGTATTTT. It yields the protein CASSQDGEGYTDTQYF.